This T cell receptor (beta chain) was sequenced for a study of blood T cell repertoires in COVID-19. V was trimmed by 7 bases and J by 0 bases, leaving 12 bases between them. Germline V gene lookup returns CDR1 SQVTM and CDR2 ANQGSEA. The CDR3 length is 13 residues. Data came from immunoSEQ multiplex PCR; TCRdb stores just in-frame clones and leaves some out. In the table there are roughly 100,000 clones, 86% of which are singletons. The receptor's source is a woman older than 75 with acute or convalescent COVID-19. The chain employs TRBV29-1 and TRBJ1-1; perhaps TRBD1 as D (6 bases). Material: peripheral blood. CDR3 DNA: TGCAGCGCCCTCAGGGGATTGAACACTGAAGCTTTCTTT. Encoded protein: CSALRGLNTEAFF.